This T cell receptor (beta chain) was recorded in a study of cytomegalovirus exposure and HLA in healthy donors. This CDR3 comprises 17 residues. Germline V CDR1 and CDR2: SGHRS, YFSETQ. Germline trimming cut 0 bases from V and 2 bases from J; bases unmatched to any gene: 3. PCR amplification relied on 60 Vbeta primers (plus 13 Jbeta primers). The table came from immunoSEQ multiplex PCR; TCRdb's copy has only in-frame clones and leaves some out. The sample holds more than 95,000 clones, 60% to 75% seen once. Of note for this clone: Its target is not known.

Study-level results: As a later analysis revealed, most CMV-associated TCR beta chains appeared HLA-restricted. Later on, a genetic analysis was performed. It linked a missense variant in DCLRE1C with V- and J-gene trimming of TCR beta.

The material sequenced was PBMCs. The chain carries TRBV5-1 and TRBJ2-5; 14 bases are a match to TRBD2. This clonotype was sampled from a woman aged 50 to 60 in good health and CMV-seropositive. Here the CDR3 DNA reads TGCGCCAGCAGCTTGGGACTAGCGGGGGGGCTACAAGAGACCCAGTACTTC. Translation: CASSLGLAGGLQETQYF.